This T cell receptor (beta chain) was profiled in a study of blood T cells in healthy people across ages. Peripheral blood samples of 9 to 10 milliliters were drawn from each donor. A second about 7 to 11 cycle PCR used barcoded and J-beta primers. Using its own MiXCR run on the 5' RACE reads, TCRdb lists one record per CDR3 protein. The sample has 1.5 million to 2 million distinct CDR3 sequences, 28% seen once. This clonotype was detected only a few times. Its antigen is not known. Study results and limitations: Strong correlation was found linking TCR beta diversity to naive T cell percentage.

The receptor comes from a woman aged 30 to 39 in good health. Sequenced input: blood.

CDR3 sequence (DNA): TGCAGTGCGAGGACTAGCGGGATCACAGATACGCAGTATTTT. It translates to CSARTSGITDTQYF. The chain employs TRBV20-1 and TRBJ2-3, with 12 bases aligning to TRBD2. Germline V gene sequence: CDR1 DFQATT, CDR2 SNEGSKA (reference sequence). The CDR3 spans 14 residues. The J segment lost 2 bases and the V segment lost 6 bases, leaving 3 bases of the junction unmatched.